This record looks at one T cell receptor (beta chain) sequence and its context. The target antigen is unknown. This record comes from a study of OX40 agonist ivuxolimab in advanced cancers. About the study: With ivuxolimab, an agonistic anti-OX40 (CD134) antibody, patients were treated. Findings and limits, study-wide: Also showing low normalized T-cell clonal expansion were some of the nonresponders.

V lost 2 bases, J lost 2 bases, and 9 bases lay in between. This CDR3 is built from 14 residues. CDR1 is SEHNR, CDR2 FQNEAQ, per germline (reference sequence). Method: immunoSEQ multiplex PCR; TCRdb's copy keeps in-frame clones and lacks some. The data contain about 21,000 clones, 70% to 90% of them singletons. The source is an adult with an advanced solid tumor such as melanoma, head and neck, liver or kidney cancer. The genes are TRBV7-9 and TRBJ2-5; D not resolved. The source was CD4+ or CD8+ T cells sorted from blood, collected in a trial of the OX40 agonist ivuxolimab. CDR3 coding DNA: TGTGCCAGCAGCTTATTACGGCAGCAAGAGACCCAGTACTTC. As protein: CASSLLRQQETQYF.